This T cell receptor beta chain comes out of a study of cytomegalovirus exposure and HLA in healthy donors. A multiplex PCR was run with 60 Vbeta primers and 13 Jbeta primers. This table comes from immunoSEQ multiplex PCR, and its TCRdb copy is limited to in-frame clones, with some not included. The sample includes 90,000 or so clones, about 80% of them seen just once. Per the germline V gene, CDR1 is SGHDT and CDR2 is YYEEEE. The CDR3 runs to 15 residues. Between the trimmed V and J ends, which lost 0 bases and 0 bases, there was a span of 7 bases. Sequencing was carried out using PBMCs. This chain joins TRBV5-6 and TRBJ1-3; D gene ambiguous. This TCR was recovered from a man between 50 and 59 years old in good health and CMV-seropositive. The CDR3 DNA sequence: TGTGCCAGCAGCTTGGTGGTTAGCTCTGGAAACACCATATATTTT. This encodes CASSLVVSSGNTIYF.